This entry concerns a single T cell receptor beta chain. Its antigen remains unidentified. The data stem from a study of regulatory T cells in long-lasting Graves disease. Whole-study results and caveats: Persistent disease was associated with favored TRBV28 usage and with favored use of TRBJ1-2 and TRBJ2-5.

The TCR beta library used iRepertoire HTBI primers with Arm-PCR amplification of CDR3. One entry per CDR3 protein results from TCRdb running MiXCR on the multiplex PCR reads. The sample contains about 460,000 distinct CDR3 sequences, approximately 23% of which appear only once. Losses at the gene ends were 3 bases for V and 9 bases for J; bases not matched to a gene: 5. The length of the CDR3 is 13 residues. Indicated time point: persistent/refractory GD, antithyroid drugs over 5 years with positive TRAb. From RNA extracted from PBMCs, the TCR library was made. Patient provenance is recorded as an endocrinology department in Xi'an, China.

The sequence derives from a female donor with Graves disease. The rearrangement uses TRBV12-3 or TRBV12-4 and TRBJ2-4; 7 nucleotides align to TRBD2. The sample consisted of peripheral blood mononuclear cells (PBMCs), taken when the disease was refractory, from a patient treated with antithyroid drugs. The CDR3 coding sequence is TGTGCCAGCAGTTTTGGGCCGGGGGGCATTCAGTACTTC. This sequence encodes CASSFGPGGIQYF.